These T cell receptor beta chains were read from a single sample in a study of immune characteristics of hereditary and idiopathic chronic pancreatitis. TCRdb's table, derived via immunoSEQ multiplex PCR, lists solely in-frame clones and lacks some. The repertoire holds 5,600 or so clones, 73% seen once, with around 6.6% in the top ten. Sequencing was done on a sample of pancreas tissue with hereditary chronic pancreatitis. These receptors were collected from a human donor with chronic pancreatitis. Both conserved end residues are part of each CDR3. A D gene is named only where the DNA matches it firmly. A row's size may be missing; if present it is once, few, many or a size class.

D gene: TRBD2; J gene: TRBJ2-3; V gene: TRBV3-1/TRBV3-2; clone size: .; CDR3 protein: CASSQRTSGGSDTQYF; CDR3 DNA: TGTGCCAGCAGCCAGAGGACTAGCGGGGGCTCAGATACGCAGTATTTT
D gene: .; J gene: TRBJ2-1; V gene: TRBV30; clone size: .; CDR3 protein: CAWSGLARDEQFF; CDR3 DNA: TGTGCCTGGAGTGGATTGGCTAGAGATGAGCAGTTCTTC
D gene: .; J gene: TRBJ1-2; V gene: TRBV5-6; clone size: .; CDR3 protein: CASSSLEGGGYTF; CDR3 DNA: TGTGCCAGCAGCTCCCTGGAGGGGGGTGGCTACACCTTC
D gene: .; J gene: TRBJ1-6; V gene: TRBV19; clone size: few; CDR3 protein: CASSIGVNSPLHF; CDR3 DNA: TGTGCCAGTAGTATAGGGGTAAATTCACCCCTCCACTTT
D gene: .; J gene: TRBJ1-1; V gene: TRBV5-1; clone size: .; CDR3 protein: CASSLVEGESPRNTEAFF; CDR3 DNA: TGCGCCAGCAGCTTGGTTGAGGGGGAATCTCCGAGGAACACTGAAGCTTTCTTT
D gene: .; J gene: TRBJ1-1; V gene: TRBV4-3; clone size: .; CDR3 protein: CASSQEFATAGEAFF; CDR3 DNA: TGCGCCAGCAGCCAAGAGTTCGCGACCGCGGGAGAAGCTTTCTTT
D gene: TRBD2; J gene: TRBJ2-2; V gene: TRBV27; clone size: .; CDR3 protein: CASSSTGLAEITGELFF; CDR3 DNA: TGTGCCAGCAGTTCCACGGGACTAGCGGAGATCACCGGGGAGCTGTTTTTT
D gene: TRBD1; J gene: TRBJ2-3; V gene: TRBV6-1; clone size: once; CDR3 protein: CASSEQTGGTDTQYF; CDR3 DNA: TGTGCCAGCAGTGAGCAGACAGGGGGCACAGATACGCAGTATTTT
D gene: TRBD1; J gene: TRBJ1-2; V gene: TRBV5-4; clone size: .; CDR3 protein: CASSFWDRAPNYGYTF; CDR3 DNA: TGTGCCAGCAGCTTTTGGGACAGGGCCCCTAACTATGGCTACACCTTC
D gene: .; J gene: TRBJ1-5; V gene: TRBV24-1; clone size: .; CDR3 protein: CATSDLPGQPQHF; CDR3 DNA: TGTGCCACCAGTGATTTACCAGGGCAGCCCCAGCATTTT
D gene: .; J gene: TRBJ1-1; V gene: TRBV10-1; clone size: once; CDR3 protein: CASSERENTEAFF; CDR3 DNA: TGCGCCAGCAGTGAACGGGAGAACACTGAAGCTTTCTTT
D gene: .; J gene: TRBJ2-1; V gene: TRBV4-1; clone size: .; CDR3 protein: CASSQDTRYPYNEQFF; CDR3 DNA: TGCGCCAGCAGCCAAGATACCAGGTACCCCTACAATGAGCAGTTCTTC
D gene: TRBD2; J gene: TRBJ2-3; V gene: TRBV11-3; clone size: .; CDR3 protein: CASSKPTSGGGTDTQYF; CDR3 DNA: TGTGCCAGCAGCAAACCGACTAGCGGGGGTGGCACAGATACGCAGTATTTT
D gene: .; J gene: TRBJ1-6; V gene: TRBV3-1/TRBV3-2; clone size: .; CDR3 protein: CASSPFGESPLHF; CDR3 DNA: TGTGCCAGCAGCCCTTTTGGGGAATCACCCCTCCACTTT
D gene: .; J gene: TRBJ2-2; V gene: TRBV2; clone size: .; CDR3 protein: CASGRRTTNTGELFF; CDR3 DNA: TGTGCCAGCGGCAGGCGGACGACGAACACCGGGGAGCTGTTTTTT
D gene: TRBD2; J gene: TRBJ2-1; V gene: TRBV6-5; clone size: .; CDR3 protein: CASTPTSGGAGEQFF; CDR3 DNA: TGTGCCAGCACCCCGACTAGCGGGGGGGCTGGTGAGCAGTTCTTC
D gene: .; J gene: TRBJ2-1; V gene: TRBV9; clone size: once; CDR3 protein: CASSVDQAYNEQFF; CDR3 DNA: TGTGCCAGCAGCGTAGATCAGGCCTACAATGAGCAGTTCTTC
D gene: .; J gene: TRBJ1-6; V gene: TRBV28; clone size: .; CDR3 protein: CASSPPSSYNSPLHF; CDR3 DNA: TGTGCCAGCAGCCCGCCCTCGTCCTATAATTCACCCCTCCACTTT
D gene: .; J gene: TRBJ2-3; V gene: TRBV28; clone size: once; CDR3 protein: CASSTTRGWGDTQYF; CDR3 DNA: TGTGCCAGCAGCACGACGAGGGGATGGGGAGATACGCAGTATTTT
D gene: .; J gene: TRBJ1-5; V gene: TRBV7-2; clone size: .; CDR3 protein: CASSLVGGSRYQPQHF; CDR3 DNA: TGTGCCAGCAGCTTAGTGGGAGGGTCGAGATATCAGCCCCAGCATTTT
D gene: TRBD1; J gene: TRBJ2-5; V gene: TRBV5-6; clone size: .; CDR3 protein: CASSLEGAGKETQYF; CDR3 DNA: TGTGCCAGCAGCTTGGAGGGGGCAGGCAAAGAGACCCAGTACTTC
D gene: .; J gene: TRBJ1-3; V gene: TRBV2; clone size: .; CDR3 protein: CASSGGTPGNTIYF; CDR3 DNA: TGTGCCAGCTCGGGGGGGACGCCCGGAAACACCATATATTTT
D gene: .; J gene: TRBJ2-3; V gene: TRBV10-3; clone size: .; CDR3 protein: CAISEEAGSDTQYF; CDR3 DNA: TGTGCCATCAGTGAGGAGGCAGGTTCAGATACGCAGTATTTT
D gene: .; J gene: TRBJ1-2; V gene: TRBV4-3; clone size: .; CDR3 protein: CASSQDLGGEKAGYTF; CDR3 DNA: TGCGCCAGCAGCCAAGATTTAGGCGGGGAAAAGGCTGGCTACACCTTC
D gene: .; J gene: TRBJ1-2; V gene: TRBV5-1; clone size: .; CDR3 protein: CASSLGNYGYTF; CDR3 DNA: TGCGCCAGCAGCTTGGGGAACTATGGCTACACCTTC
D gene: .; J gene: TRBJ2-1; V gene: TRBV6-6; clone size: few; CDR3 protein: CASSVLDSSYNEQFF; CDR3 DNA: TGTGCCAGCAGTGTCTTGGACTCCTCCTACAATGAGCAGTTCTTC
D gene: .; J gene: TRBJ1-2; V gene: TRBV7-2; clone size: .; CDR3 protein: CASSQILSNYGYTF; CDR3 DNA: TGTGCCAGCAGCCAAATCCTTTCTAACTATGGCTACACCTTC
D gene: TRBD1; J gene: TRBJ1-2; V gene: TRBV6-1; clone size: .; CDR3 protein: CASSEGDSSYGYTF; CDR3 DNA: TGTGCCAGCAGTGAAGGGGACAGTTCATATGGCTACACCTTC
D gene: TRBD2; J gene: TRBJ2-4; V gene: TRBV4-1; clone size: .; CDR3 protein: CASSQVAGLAKNIQYF; CDR3 DNA: TGCGCCAGCAGCCAAGTAGCGGGTCTAGCCAAAAACATTCAGTACTTC
D gene: .; J gene: TRBJ2-3; V gene: TRBV11-2; clone size: .; CDR3 protein: CASSIRGGGLQQADTQYF; CDR3 DNA: TGTGCCAGCAGCATTAGGGGGGGGGGCCTTCAACAGGCAGATACGCAGTATTTT
D gene: TRBD1; J gene: TRBJ1-1; V gene: TRBV3-1/TRBV3-2; clone size: .; CDR3 protein: CASSQAEGTGVPDTEAFF; CDR3 DNA: TGTGCCAGCAGCCAAGCTGAAGGGACAGGGGTCCCCGACACTGAAGCTTTCTTT
D gene: TRBD1; J gene: TRBJ2-6; V gene: TRBV28; clone size: .; CDR3 protein: CASSRTGAGLIVGANVLTF; CDR3 DNA: TGTGCCAGCAGTAGGACAGGGGCAGGGTTAATAGTTGGGGCCAACGTCCTGACTTTC
D gene: TRBD2; J gene: TRBJ2-3; V gene: TRBV6-1; clone size: .; CDR3 protein: CASSETTSGGVTDTQYF; CDR3 DNA: TGTGCCAGCAGTGAAACGACTAGCGGGGGGGTCACAGATACGCAGTATTTT
D gene: .; J gene: TRBJ1-5; V gene: TRBV6-2/TRBV6-3; clone size: .; CDR3 protein: CASSYSRDPLYQPQHF; CDR3 DNA: TGTGCCAGCAGTTACTCCCGGGACCCTCTTTATCAGCCCCAGCATTTT
D gene: TRBD2; J gene: TRBJ2-3; V gene: TRBV7-2; clone size: .; CDR3 protein: CASSPGTTDTDTQYF; CDR3 DNA: TGTGCCAGCAGCCCCGGGACTACGGACACAGATACGCAGTATTTT
D gene: .; J gene: TRBJ1-1; V gene: TRBV7-6; clone size: .; CDR3 protein: CASSFTGLFTEAFF; CDR3 DNA: TGTGCCAGCAGCTTCACAGGGTTGTTCACTGAAGCTTTCTTT
D gene: .; J gene: TRBJ1-1; V gene: TRBV6-5; clone size: .; CDR3 protein: CATPPEDSGTEAFF; CDR3 DNA: TGTGCCACTCCACCCGAAGACAGTGGCACTGAAGCTTTCTTT
D gene: .; J gene: TRBJ2-1; V gene: TRBV10-3; clone size: .; CDR3 protein: CAISELYGQFF; CDR3 DNA: TGTGCCATCAGTGAGCTTTATGGGCAGTTCTTC
D gene: .; J gene: TRBJ1-5; V gene: TRBV15; clone size: .; CDR3 protein: CATSRADQPQHF; CDR3 DNA: TGTGCCACCAGCAGAGCGGATCAGCCCCAGCATTTT
D gene: .; J gene: TRBJ2-1; V gene: TRBV7-2; clone size: .; CDR3 protein: CASGLTGEQFF; CDR3 DNA: TGTGCCAGCGGACTTACGGGTGAGCAGTTCTTC
D gene: .; J gene: TRBJ1-2; V gene: TRBV5-1; clone size: .; CDR3 protein: CASSLGDTRDGYTF; CDR3 DNA: TGCGCCAGCAGCTTAGGGGACACCCGTGATGGCTACACCTTC
D gene: .; J gene: TRBJ1-3; V gene: TRBV5-1; clone size: .; CDR3 protein: CASSVQGFGNTIYF; CDR3 DNA: TGCGCCAGCAGCGTACAGGGTTTTGGAAACACCATATATTTT
D gene: .; J gene: TRBJ2-7; V gene: TRBV3-1/TRBV3-2; clone size: .; CDR3 protein: CASSQDLISYEQYF; CDR3 DNA: TGTGCCAGCAGCCAAGACCTAATATCATACGAGCAGTACTTC
D gene: .; J gene: TRBJ1-2; V gene: TRBV27; clone size: .; CDR3 protein: CASSFRLRTVPFNGYTF; CDR3 DNA: TGTGCCAGCAGTTTTCGGCTTCGGACAGTCCCGTTCAATGGCTACACCTTC
D gene: TRBD2; J gene: TRBJ2-1; V gene: TRBV10-3; clone size: .; CDR3 protein: CAISELAGFSYNEQFF; CDR3 DNA: TGTGCCATCAGTGAGTTAGCGGGGTTTTCCTACAATGAGCAGTTCTTC
D gene: .; J gene: TRBJ2-7; V gene: TRBV6-5; clone size: few; CDR3 protein: CASSYSRGSHEQYF; CDR3 DNA: TGTGCCAGCAGTTACTCGAGGGGGAGTCACGAGCAGTACTTC
D gene: TRBD1; J gene: TRBJ2-7; V gene: TRBV6-5; clone size: .; CDR3 protein: CASSYDRGHEQYF; CDR3 DNA: TGTGCCAGCAGTTACGACAGGGGCCACGAGCAGTACTTC
D gene: .; J gene: TRBJ1-1; V gene: TRBV19; clone size: .; CDR3 protein: CASSIDGVRTEAFF; CDR3 DNA: TGTGCCAGTAGTATAGACGGGGTAAGGACTGAAGCTTTCTTT
D gene: .; J gene: TRBJ1-2; V gene: TRBV15; clone size: .; CDR3 protein: CATSRDQVGYTF; CDR3 DNA: TGTGCCACCAGCAGAGATCAGGTTGGCTACACCTTC
D gene: TRBD1; J gene: TRBJ2-7; V gene: TRBV18; clone size: .; CDR3 protein: CASSPDRGSEQYF; CDR3 DNA: TGTGCCAGCTCACCGGACAGGGGGAGCGAGCAGTACTTC
D gene: .; J gene: TRBJ1-2; V gene: TRBV18; clone size: .; CDR3 protein: CASSPPAGNYGYTF; CDR3 DNA: TGTGCCAGCTCACCACCCGCCGGGAACTATGGCTACACCTTC
D gene: TRBD1; J gene: TRBJ2-2; V gene: TRBV5-1; clone size: .; CDR3 protein: CASSLGQGSTGELFF; CDR3 DNA: TGCGCCAGCAGCTTGGGACAGGGGAGCACCGGGGAGCTGTTTTTT
D gene: TRBD2; J gene: TRBJ2-3; V gene: TRBV19; clone size: .; CDR3 protein: CASSMVSGEGDTQYF; CDR3 DNA: TGTGCCAGTAGTATGGTGAGCGGGGAGGGAGATACGCAGTATTTT
D gene: TRBD2; J gene: TRBJ2-3; V gene: TRBV3-1/TRBV3-2; clone size: .; CDR3 protein: CASSQTTSGGFDTQYF; CDR3 DNA: TGTGCCAGCAGCCAGACGACTAGCGGGGGGTTTGATACGCAGTATTTT
D gene: .; J gene: TRBJ1-2; V gene: TRBV7-2; clone size: .; CDR3 protein: CASSPTGSYYGYTF; CDR3 DNA: TGTGCCAGCAGCCCAACAGGGAGTTACTATGGCTACACCTTC
D gene: TRBD1; J gene: TRBJ1-5; V gene: TRBV7-9; clone size: few; CDR3 protein: CASSVETGVGNQPQHF; CDR3 DNA: TGTGCCAGCAGCGTAGAGACAGGGGTCGGAAATCAGCCCCAGCATTTT
D gene: .; J gene: TRBJ2-6; V gene: TRBV6-1; clone size: .; CDR3 protein: CASSEVVDSGANVLTF; CDR3 DNA: TGTGCCAGCAGTGAAGTTGTGGACTCTGGGGCCAACGTCCTGACTTTC
D gene: TRBD2; J gene: TRBJ2-3; V gene: TRBV6-1; clone size: .; CDR3 protein: CASSEVYGGGADTQYF; CDR3 DNA: TGTGCCAGCAGTGAAGTTTATGGCGGGGGGGCAGATACGCAGTATTTT
D gene: .; J gene: TRBJ1-1; V gene: TRBV7-6; clone size: once; CDR3 protein: CASSTTGNTEAFF; CDR3 DNA: TGTGCCAGCAGCACGACAGGAAACACTGAAGCTTTCTTT
D gene: .; J gene: TRBJ1-4; V gene: TRBV6-5; clone size: .; CDR3 protein: CASSYTRGENEKLFF; CDR3 DNA: TGTGCCAGCAGTTACACCAGGGGCGAGAATGAAAAACTGTTTTTT